The 7 T cell receptor beta chains given below trace back to one sample, sequenced in a study of shared clonotypes between healthy human individuals. TCRdb keeps only in-frame clones here, not all; method: immunoSEQ multiplex PCR. The sample includes about 330,000 clones, roughly 84% seen only once; the top ten take roughly 16%. Sequencing used memory CD8+ T cells sorted from blood. The subset was: CD45RO+ cells pooled with CCR7-negative TemRA cells. These receptors were collected from a young man in good health.

About this clone: This may be a read error, as it is one base from a much larger clone. This sample includes further DNA sequences coding for the same CDR3. This chain uses TRBV27 with TRBJ1-2, with a possible D match to TRBD1 (5 bases). CDR3 size: 13 residues. CDR1 and CDR2 (germline): MNHEY, SMNVEV (reference sequence). Trimming removed 1 base at V and 11 bases at J, with 14 bases between. As DNA, the CDR3 is TGTGCCAGCAGTTTATTCAGGGACGGGGGTTACACCTTC. Residues: CASSLFRDGGYTF.

This chain connects TRBV4-1 to TRBJ2-1; D might be TRBD2 (5 bases). The CDR3 is 15 residues long. Germline V gene lookup returns CDR1 MGHRA and CDR2 YSYEKL. Trimming removed 1 base from V and 7 bases from J, with 14 bases in between. The CDR3 DNA is TGCGCCAGCAGCCAAGGGGCGGAGGCTATAAATGAGCAGTTCTTC. Translating it yields CASSQGAEAINEQFF.

With respect to this clone: Additional DNA sequences in this sample encode the identical CDR3. The CDR3 sequence: CASSLTGTYEQYF. CDR3 in DNA: TGTGCCAGCAGCCTTACTGGGACCTACGAGCAGTACTTC. The V gene is TRBV7-8, the J gene TRBJ2-7; D unresolved. CDR3 length: 13 residues. Germline values: CDR1 SGHVS, CDR2 FQNEAQ. The V end lost 5 bases, the J end lost 2 bases, and 10 bases lay between the germline ends. Full variable domain (remainder filled in from reference TRBV7-8 and TRBJ2-7): GAGVSQSPRYKVAKRGQDVALRCDPISGHVSLFWYQQALGQGPEFLTYFQNEAQLDKSGLPSDRFFAERPEGSVSTLKIQRTQQEDSAVYLCASSLTGTYEQYFGPGTRLTVT.

Worth noting for this clone: Within the sample, other DNA sequences also encode this same CDR3. V is TRBV9 and J is TRBJ1-6; no clear D gene. The CDR3 runs to 12 residues. Germline V lookup: CDR1 SGDLS, CDR2 YYNGEE. V gave up 0 bases and J gave up 9 bases, with 4 bases separating them. The CDR3 bases are TGTGCCAGCAGCGTAGCCGGTTCACCCCTCCACTTT. It yields the protein CASSVAGSPLHF.

The rearrangement links TRBV29-1 to TRBJ1-2, with D unresolved. Trimming cost V 7 bases and J 2 bases, with 11 bases left between them. The V gene's germline CDR1 is SQVTM and CDR2 ANQGSEA. This CDR3 is 12 amino acids long. CDR3 sequence: CSAMTENYGYTF. The CDR3 DNA reads TGCAGCGCCATGACCGAGAACTATGGCTACACCTTC.

This clone was seen a handful of times. Different DNA sequences within this sample yield the same CDR3. The chain joins TRBV4-1 to TRBJ2-1; D gene unclear. Trimming shortened V by 4 bases and J by 6 bases, and 7 bases separated the two germline ends. Germline CDR1 is MGHRA and CDR2 is YSYEKL. The CDR3 covers 12 residues. CDR3 coding DNA: TGCGCCAGCAGCCTAAGCCGCAATGAGCAGTTCTTC. It yields the protein CASSLSRNEQFF.

The V call is TRBV7-9, the J call TRBJ1-1; possible D gene TRBD1, 5 bases. The V and J ends lost 5 bases and 6 bases respectively, with 25 bases between them. This CDR3 comprises 17 residues. Germline V CDR1 and CDR2: SEHNR, FQNEAQ (reference sequence). The CDR3 is CASSPLWGREGTAEAFF. DNA for the CDR3: TGTGCCAGCAGCCCTCTGTGGGGCAGGGAAGGGACGGCTGAAGCTTTCTTT.